Listed below are T cell receptor beta chains from one sample, sequenced in a study of T cell changes during pregnancy in multiple sclerosis. TCRdb keeps only in-frame clones here, not all; method: immunoSEQ multiplex PCR. The table has tens of thousands of clones, 85% to 95% seen once; the top ten hold 2% to 2.5%. The specimen comprised peripheral blood, sampled after pregnancy. The origin of the receptors is a female donor with multiple sclerosis, enrolled in a pregnancy study. Each CDR3 is given with its conserved first and last residue. Fields, in order: J gene, D gene, V gene, CDR3 protein. D genes are given only for firm matches.

j_gene: TRBJ2-2
d_gene: TRBD2
v_gene: TRBV28
CDR3aa: CASSLGLAMNTGELFF

j_gene: TRBJ2-7
d_gene: TRBD2
v_gene: TRBV7-9
CDR3aa: CASSWGEGSYEQYF

j_gene: TRBJ1-2
d_gene: TRBD1
v_gene: TRBV6-1
CDR3aa: CASSAPPGGGENYGYTF

j_gene: TRBJ2-7
d_gene: TRBD1
v_gene: TRBV11-1
CDR3aa: CASSSRDSRSEQYF

j_gene: TRBJ2-1
d_gene: NA
v_gene: TRBV5-1
CDR3aa: CASSLDPSGREQFF

j_gene: TRBJ2-3
d_gene: TRBD1
v_gene: TRBV6-5
CDR3aa: CASSYDRGVPWYF

j_gene: TRBJ1-3
d_gene: NA
v_gene: TRBV7-2
CDR3aa: CASSLEWASGNTIYF

j_gene: TRBJ2-1
d_gene: TRBD1
v_gene: TRBV4-3
CDR3aa: CASSQEAGWDRHEQFF

j_gene: TRBJ1-1
d_gene: NA
v_gene: TRBV19
CDR3aa: CASHSRTEAFF

j_gene: TRBJ2-2
d_gene: TRBD2
v_gene: TRBV23-1
CDR3aa: CASSQQEAGTSGGGNTGELFF

j_gene: TRBJ2-7
d_gene: NA
v_gene: TRBV14
CDR3aa: CASSQGTLPLYEQYF

j_gene: TRBJ2-1
d_gene: NA
v_gene: TRBV4-2
CDR3aa: CASSQERDVAQFF

j_gene: TRBJ1-2
d_gene: NA
v_gene: TRBV6-4
CDR3aa: CASSDSTFGRGYGYTF

j_gene: TRBJ1-1
d_gene: TRBD1
v_gene: TRBV6-1
CDR3aa: CASSADRGGSTEAFF

j_gene: TRBJ2-2
d_gene: NA
v_gene: TRBV10-3
CDR3aa: CAISDSGWNTGELFF

j_gene: TRBJ1-2
d_gene: NA
v_gene: TRBV5-1
CDR3aa: CASSLEGVGYTF

j_gene: TRBJ2-5
d_gene: TRBD1
v_gene: TRBV2
CDR3aa: CASSGDRGVQETQYF

j_gene: TRBJ1-5
d_gene: NA
v_gene: TRBV2
CDR3aa: CASSESVRSNQPQHF

j_gene: TRBJ1-4
d_gene: NA
v_gene: TRBV20-1
CDR3aa: CSARDSGKLFF

j_gene: TRBJ2-7
d_gene: TRBD2
v_gene: TRBV5-1
CDR3aa: CASSLGPGLADYEQYF

j_gene: TRBJ2-3
d_gene: TRBD1
v_gene: TRBV5-5
CDR3aa: CASSFGTALTDTQYF

j_gene: TRBJ2-1
d_gene: TRBD1
v_gene: TRBV12-5
CDR3aa: CASGWTGGVNNEQFF

j_gene: TRBJ2-7
d_gene: TRBD2
v_gene: TRBV6-4
CDR3aa: CASSELRAGESSYEQYF

j_gene: TRBJ2-1
d_gene: NA
v_gene: TRBV2
CDR3aa: CASRQAFAEQFF

j_gene: TRBJ2-7
d_gene: NA
v_gene: TRBV11-2
CDR3aa: CASSLARTSTYEQYF

j_gene: TRBJ2-2
d_gene: NA
v_gene: TRBV11-2
CDR3aa: CASTTQLLNTGELFF

j_gene: TRBJ1-2
d_gene: TRBD1
v_gene: TRBV6-1
CDR3aa: CASSPLTGGFYGYTF

j_gene: TRBJ2-1
d_gene: TRBD2
v_gene: TRBV18
CDR3aa: CASSPRAGEYNEQFF

j_gene: TRBJ1-1
d_gene: NA
v_gene: TRBV7-7
CDR3aa: CASSPLVNTEAFF

j_gene: TRBJ1-2
d_gene: NA
v_gene: TRBV11-2
CDR3aa: CASSLGGVYGYTF

j_gene: TRBJ1-2
d_gene: TRBD1
v_gene: TRBV4-3
CDR3aa: CASSQDPDRVYGYTF

j_gene: TRBJ1-1
d_gene: NA
v_gene: TRBV4-3
CDR3aa: CASSQSRLIYSGEAFF

j_gene: TRBJ2-7
d_gene: NA
v_gene: TRBV14
CDR3aa: CASSQDWTAGEQYF

j_gene: TRBJ2-1
d_gene: TRBD2
v_gene: TRBV6-5
CDR3aa: CASSYWTSEWGNEQFF

j_gene: TRBJ1-4
d_gene: TRBD1
v_gene: TRBV6-6
CDR3aa: CASSWTGGREKLFF

j_gene: TRBJ2-7
d_gene: NA
v_gene: TRBV30
CDR3aa: CAWSASGSAGGEQYF

j_gene: TRBJ2-1
d_gene: TRBD1
v_gene: TRBV5-1
CDR3aa: CASSFGDREDNEQFF

j_gene: TRBJ2-1
d_gene: NA
v_gene: TRBV7-8
CDR3aa: CASSRGLNPANEQFF

j_gene: TRBJ2-7
d_gene: NA
v_gene: TRBV9
CDR3aa: CASSGTPGLPSEQYF

j_gene: TRBJ1-1
d_gene: NA
v_gene: TRBV12-5
CDR3aa: CASGAPTGGLNTEAFF

j_gene: TRBJ2-1
d_gene: NA
v_gene: TRBV27
CDR3aa: CASSSAGEQFF

j_gene: TRBJ2-1
d_gene: NA
v_gene: TRBV4-3
CDR3aa: CASSPRDLNNEQFF

j_gene: TRBJ1-5
d_gene: NA
v_gene: TRBV2
CDR3aa: CASSEGNPGLGNQPQHF

j_gene: TRBJ2-2
d_gene: TRBD1
v_gene: TRBV9
CDR3aa: CASSEGGQGVLGELFF

j_gene: TRBJ2-7
d_gene: NA
v_gene: TRBV5-6
CDR3aa: CASSLTGTARGYEQYF

j_gene: TRBJ2-7
d_gene: TRBD2
v_gene: TRBV7-2
CDR3aa: CASSLLAGVVYEQYF

j_gene: TRBJ2-1
d_gene: NA
v_gene: TRBV19
CDR3aa: CASSIQGTNEQFF

j_gene: TRBJ1-1
d_gene: NA
v_gene: TRBV7-2
CDR3aa: CASSSTYGHTEAFF

j_gene: TRBJ2-3
d_gene: NA
v_gene: TRBV9
CDR3aa: CASSPGLGTQYF